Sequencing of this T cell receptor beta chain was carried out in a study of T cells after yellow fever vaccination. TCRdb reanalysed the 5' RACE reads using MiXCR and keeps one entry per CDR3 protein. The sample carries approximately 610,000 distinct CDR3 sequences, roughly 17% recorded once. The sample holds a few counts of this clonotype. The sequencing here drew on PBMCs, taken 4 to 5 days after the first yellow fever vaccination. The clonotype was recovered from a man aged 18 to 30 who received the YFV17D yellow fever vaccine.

The CDR3 coding sequence is TGTGCCAGCAGCCCCCCGGGACTACCCTTTTGGGAGCAGTACTTC. Translating gives CASSPPGLPFWEQYF. The rearrangement uses TRBV14 and TRBJ2-7; 7 positions agree with TRBD2. The V and J ends lost 4 bases and 7 bases, in that order; junction bases with no gene match: 13. CDR3 length: 15 amino acids. Looked up from germline, CDR1 is SGHDN and CDR2 is FVKESK.